Reported below is one TCR beta chain. Germline and junction disagree at one end, which may indicate a read error. Unique molecular identifiers were present on cDNA, and template switching added a universal primer site. Each CDR3 protein gets one entry after TCRdb re-called the 5' RACE reads with MiXCR. The table lists 1.5 million or so distinct CDR3 sequences, about 30% of them singletons, with about 0.25% in the top ten. Germline CDR1 is KGHSH and CDR2 is LQKENI. The CDR3 totals 15 residues. The sample is drawn from a study of identical twins. This TCR was recovered from a newborn girl in good health. V and J are TRBV18 and TRBJ2-1, with 8 positions matching TRBD2. Material for sequencing was cord blood. In DNA, the CDR3 is TGTACCAGCTCACCACCGGCGGGAGGACGCAATGAGCAGTTCTTC. This translates into CTSSPPAGGRNEQFF.